This TCR beta chain was captured in a study of blood T cell repertoires in COVID-19. V was shortened by 1 base and J by 3 bases, with 10 bases between the two germline ends. This CDR3 has 14 amino acids. Germline CDR1 and CDR2: SGDLS and YYNGEE. Recruits, aged 18 to 89 years, lived in approximately 26 US areas. Cohorts were based on clinical histories the participants reported. Sequencing was performed with immunoSEQ multiplex PCR; in TCRdb, only in-frame clones are kept and a portion is missing. The data contain 200,000 to 300,000 clones, around 89% of them singletons. This rearrangement joins TRBV9 to TRBJ1-2; D possibly corresponds to TRBD1 (5 bases). The receptor was derived from a man in his forties or fifties who had been exposed to COVID-19. Sequenced input: PBMCs or T cells enriched from blood (not recorded which). The CDR3 nucleotides read TGTGCCAGCAGCGTACAGGGTAGAGACTATGGCTACACCTTC. It yields the protein CASSVQGRDYGYTF.